This note documents a single T cell receptor (beta chain) sequence. The antigen remains unidentified. The data derive from a study of radiotherapy plus CTLA-4 blockade in lung cancer. Study-wide findings and caveats: Increased serum interferon-beta after radiation also reportedly predicted response strongly. Following radiotherapy plus ipilimumab, tumor-derived TCR clones expanded in the blood.

Only in-frame clones appear in the TCRdb table, and some are missing; sequencing was by immunoSEQ multiplex PCR. The sample yields fewer than 65,000 clones, 60% to 80% seen once. Trimming left V 6 bases short and J 5 bases short, with 16 bases between. The germline V gene encodes CDR1 MNHEY and CDR2 SVGAGI. The CDR3 loop spans 14 amino acids. Chemo-refractory metastatic non-small-cell lung cancer patients underwent focal radiation alongside CTLA-4 blockade with ipilimumab. Sequences were derived from peripheral blood, sampled from a patient treated with radiotherapy plus ipilimumab. This receptor was identified in a human donor with non-small cell lung cancer whose response to radiotherapy plus ipilimumab could not be evaluated. The rearrangement links TRBV6-5 to TRBJ1-1; TRBD1 is a possible D gene (5 bases). DNA of the CDR3: TGTGCCAGCAGCCTGGACGGGGGAAAGACTGAAGCTTTCTTT. Translated, it gives CASSLDGGKTEAFF.